The 19 T cell receptor beta chains below were found in one sample sequenced in a study of identical twins (dated by TCRdb to about 2016). Library generation was performed with 5' RACE. The instrument was an Illumina HiSeq 2000. TCRdb redid the processing of the public reads, applying fastp at Q25 and MiXCR, and retained in-frame beta chains. Merged by CDR3 protein, the rows form single entries marked with the most common genes and DNA. For this sample there are a few hundred thousand distinct CDR3 sequences; roughly an eighth appear just once. The ten largest clones take up roughly 4.2% of the sample. Separately, the same data were catalogued under a study of yellow fever vaccine responses in identical twins.

The sequencing sample was made of memory (CD45RO+) T cells sorted from blood. This specimen's cell subset or site label, interpreted: CD45RO+ enriched T cells. Receptors originate from a young woman in good health.

This chain links TRBV5-1 with TRBJ1-5; D not certain. Trimming pared 2 bases from V and 6 bases from J, leaving 12 bases between. The CDR3 totals 14 residues. Germline values: CDR1 SGHRS, CDR2 YFSETQ. The CDR3 loop reads CASSLGPFPQPQHF. The DNA for the CDR3 is TGCGCCAGCAGCTTAGGACCCTTCCCTCAGCCCCAGCATTTT. Full variable domain (rest looked up from reference TRBV5-1 and TRBJ1-5): KAGVTQTPRYLIKTRGQQVTLSCSPISGHRSVSWYQQTPGQGLQFLFEYFSETQRNKGNFPGRFSGRQFSNSRSEMNVSTLELGDSALYLCASSLGPFPQPQHFGDGTRLSIL.

This clonotype was detected ten times or more. The chain combines TRBV20-1 with TRBJ2-1, with no clear D. The CDR3 has 11 residues. Trimming removed 5 bases from V and 7 bases from J, with 9 bases in between. Per germline, CDR1 DFQATT and CDR2 SNEGSKA (reference sequence). Here the CDR3 DNA reads TGCAGTGCTCTAGGTACGAATGAGCAGTTCTTC. Protein product: CSALGTNEQFF.

Regarding this clonotype: The junction departs from germline at one end; a sequencing error may be responsible. This chain uses TRBV5-6 with TRBJ2-3, with 9 bases identical to TRBD2. The germline V gene has CDR1 SGHDT and CDR2 YYEEEE. This CDR3 region has 16 residues. CDR3: CASSGAGGRSTDMQYF. As DNA, the CDR3 is TGTGCCAGCAGCGGGGCGGGGGGGCGGAGCACAGATATGCAGTATTTT. Complete variable domain (other parts from reference TRBV5-6 and TRBJ2-3): DAGVTQSPTHLIKTRGQQVTLRCSPKSGHDTVSWYQQALGQGPQFIFQYYEEEERQRGNFPDRFSGHQFPNYSSELNVNALLLGDSALYLCASSGAGGRSTDMQYFGPGTRLTVL.

This clonotype was observed many times. CDR3 residues: CASSQQGTEAFF. Written as DNA, the CDR3 is TGCGCCAGCAGCCAACAGGGAACTGAAGCTTTCTTT. The chain links TRBV5-1 to TRBJ1-1; D may be TRBD1 (6 bases). This CDR3 is built from 12 residues. V shed 4 bases and J shed 5 bases, with 9 bases lying between them. Germline V gene data show CDR1 as SGHRS and CDR2 as YFSETQ.

The chain carries TRBV30 and TRBJ2-4; TRBD2 aligns across 13 bases. The V gene end was trimmed by 8 bases and the J gene end by 0 bases; junction bases not matched to a gene: 19. The CDR3 covers 20 residues. Germline loops: CDR1 GTSNPN, CDR2 SVGIG (reference sequence). In DNA form, the CDR3 reads TGTGCCACCACCGAACGAGCCGGGACTAGCGGGAACCGAGCCAAAAACATTCAGTACTTC. Translating gives CATTERAGTSGNRAKNIQYF.

The gene calls are TRBV2 and TRBJ2-7; D possibly matches TRBD1 or TRBD2 (5 bases each). Trimming stripped 4 bases from V and 3 bases from J, with 16 bases between. The CDR3 consists of 15 residues. Germline V gene sequence: CDR1 SNHLY, CDR2 FYNNEI. CDR3 protein: CASSVGTGYYYEQYF. CDR3 coding DNA: TGTGCCAGCAGTGTAGGGACGGGCTACTACTACGAGCAGTACTTC.

The chain uses TRBV2 and TRBJ2-5; D call uncertain. Germline lookup yields CDR1 SNHLY and CDR2 FYNNEI. V lost 8 bases to trimming and J lost 5 bases, with 6 bases between them. This CDR3 has 10 amino acids. The CDR3 bases are TGTGCCAGCGGAATGGAGACCCAGTACTTC. Its translation is CASGMETQYF.

The chain employs TRBV6-1 and TRBJ1-2; 9 bases map to TRBD1. The CDR3 is made up of 13 amino acids. Trimming took 6 bases from V and 8 from J; bases not matched to a gene: 7. Per germline, CDR1 MNHNS and CDR2 SASEGT. The CDR3 DNA sequence: TGTGCCAGCAGCTCCGGACAGGGGCGAGGCTACACCTTC. Its translation: CASSSGQGRGYTF.

This clonotype has a count of ten or more. The CDR3 coding sequence is TGTGCCAGCAGTGAATCCCGGTCTGGGGCCAACGTCCTGACTTTC. Protein: CASSESRSGANVLTF. This chain joins TRBV25-1 and TRBJ2-6, with D hard to call. V was clipped by 1 base and J by 1 base, with 5 bases between them. The CDR3 has 15 amino acids. CDR1 and CDR2 from the germline V gene are MGHDK and SYGVNS.

The chain couples TRBV20-1 to TRBJ1-2, with D perhaps matching TRBD1 (5 bases). Germline lookup yields CDR1 DFQATT and CDR2 SNEGSKA (reference sequence). V was pared by 0 bases and J by 0 bases, with 14 bases between. The CDR3 contains 16 residues. The CDR3 nucleotides are TGCAGTGCTAGAGATGTACAGGCGACGTCTAACTATGGCTACACCTTC. Translation: CSARDVQATSNYGYTF.

This clonotype came up a few times. The rearrangement uses TRBV12-3 or TRBV12-4 and TRBJ1-5; TRBD1 agrees at 8 bases. V shed 5 bases, J shed 11 bases, and the junction held 8 bases outside the gene matches. CDR3 length: 13 residues. CDR3 bases: TGTGCCAGCAGTCTAGAACAGGGGGTTGCCCAGCATTTT. Translated: CASSLEQGVAQHF.

The chain employs TRBV7-9 and TRBJ1-1; D is unclear. CDR1 is SEHNR, CDR2 FQNEAQ, per germline (reference sequence). The length of the CDR3 is 15 residues. Trimming removed 3 bases from V and 1 base from J, with 12 bases in between. CDR3 loop: CASSFGWSGNTEAFF. The CDR3 coding sequence is TGTGCCAGCAGCTTTGGGTGGTCAGGGAACACTGAAGCTTTCTTT. The full variable domain, completed using reference TRBV7-9 and TRBJ1-1, is DTGVSQNPRHKITKRGQNVTFRCDPISEHNRLYWYRQTLGQGPEFLTYFQNEAQLEKSRLLSDRFSAERPKGSFSTLEIQRTEQGDSAMYLCASSFGWSGNTEAFFGQGTRLTVV.

The gene calls are TRBV3-1 and TRBJ2-5; TRBD1 agrees at 8 bases. The germline gives CDR1 LGHDT, CDR2 YNNKEL (reference sequence). V lost 1 base to trimming and J lost 4 bases; unmatched junction nucleotides: 5. CDR3 length: 15 residues. The DNA for the CDR3 is TGTGCCAGCAGCCAAGGACAGGGGATAGTAGAGACCCAGTACTTC. Its protein product is CASSQGQGIVETQYF.

This chain connects TRBV12-3 or TRBV12-4 to TRBJ1-2; no clear D. The CDR3 is made up of 12 amino acids. Trimming pared 5 bases from V and 6 bases from J, leaving 10 bases between. CDR3 residues: CASSPTDNGYTF. The CDR3 DNA reads TGTGCCAGCAGTCCTACCGACAATGGCTACACCTTC.

The V gene is TRBV7-9, the J gene TRBJ2-2; 8 bases match TRBD2. The CDR3 has 17 amino acids. The germline CDR1 and CDR2 sequences are SEHNR and FQNEAQ (reference sequence). Trimming cost V 5 bases and J 7 bases; bases outside gene matches: 15. CDR3 in amino acids: CASSPPSGGPSGGELFF. The DNA of the CDR3 is TGTGCCAGCAGCCCCCCATCGGGGGGGCCTTCCGGCGGGGAGCTGTTTTTT.

V usage is TRBV21-1 and J usage is TRBJ2-7; the DNA was not compared with TRBD1, the D call given in the table. TRBV21-1 is a known pseudogene. The CDR3 covers 14 residues. The CDR3: CASSKNRHGYEQYF. The CDR3 nucleotides are TGTGCCAGCAGCAAAAACAGGCATGGCTACGAGCAGTACTTC.

The chain employs TRBV24-1 and TRBJ2-7; weak D call: TRBD1 (6 bases). Trimming stripped 2 bases from V and 7 bases from J, with 17 bases between. The germline V gene encodes CDR1 KGHDR and CDR2 SFDVKD. The CDR3 extends over 15 amino acids. Here the CDR3 reads CATSDSGTTLREQYF. Written as DNA, the CDR3 is TGTGCCACCAGTGATTCCGGGACAACTTTGAGGGAGCAGTACTTC.

The sample holds a few counts of this clonotype. The gene calls are TRBV7-2 and TRBJ2-7; 8 nucleotides agree with TRBD1. The germline gives CDR1 SGHTA, CDR2 FQGNSA. The CDR3 has 15 residues. Trimming removed 6 bases from V and 4 bases from J; junction bases left unmatched: 11. The CDR3 bases are TGTGCCAGCAGTTCCGGGGCAGGGGGCGGGTACGAGCAGTACTTC. Protein: CASSSGAGGGYEQYF.

This clonotype was seen a handful of times. The DNA for the CDR3 is TGTGCCAGCAGCCATAAGGGGCTAACCGGGGAGCTGTTTTTT. Translation gives CASSHKGLTGELFF. The genes are TRBV14 and TRBJ2-2, with D possibly being TRBD1 (5 bases). CDR1 and CDR2 (germline): SGHDN, FVKESK. CDR3 size: 14 residues. The V gene lost 3 bases and the J gene lost 5 bases, with 10 bases spanning the gap.